These 29 T cell receptor beta chains originate from one sample sequenced in a study of post-analysis software for immune sequencing data. No antigen is known for these receptors. Study results and limitations: When patients were compared with controls, a handful of TRBV segments were more frequent, TRBV5-6, TRBV5-1 and TRBV20-1 among them.

Sequencing libraries made from TCR beta cDNA carried unique molecular identifiers. TCRdb processed the PCR reads anew with MiXCR; each CDR3 protein has one entry. The data hold around 710,000 distinct CDR3 sequences, with about 45% observed a single time. The sample taken for sequencing was blood. These receptors originate from a girl aged 10 to 17 with multiple sclerosis.

V is TRBV12-3 or TRBV12-4 and J is TRBJ1-1; unclear D gene. This CDR3 comprises 10 residues. Trimming stripped 8 bases from V and 7 bases from J, with 8 bases between. CDR3 sequence reads: CASGVGEAFF. As DNA, the CDR3 is TGTGCCAGCGGAGTGGGTGAAGCTTTCTTT.

The gene calls are TRBV9 and TRBJ2-7; possible D gene TRBD2, 5 bases. V was cut by 4 bases and J by 2 bases, with 13 bases left in between. Germline CDR1 SGDLS, CDR2 YYNGEE. The length of the CDR3 is 14 residues. The CDR3: CASSPGVRAYEQYF. CDR3 in DNA: TGTGCCAGCAGCCCCGGGGTCAGAGCCTACGAGCAGTACTTC.

Details on this clonotype: A junction end diverges from the germline sequence, so it may reflect a read error. This rearrangement joins TRBV10-3 to TRBJ1-2, with 11 bases aligning to TRBD1. This CDR3 spans 13 amino acids. Per germline, CDR1 ENHRY and CDR2 SYGVKD. CDR3 nucleotides: TGTGCCATCACTCCGGGACAGGGGGATGGGTACACCTTC. Protein product: CAITPGQGDGYTF.

This clonotype appeared a few times. The V call is TRBV7-2, the J call TRBJ2-7, with D tentatively TRBD2 (6 bases). The J call may not be correct, given that the DNA end is closer to TRBJ2-5. The germline CDR1 and CDR2 sequences are SGHTA and FQGNSA. The CDR3 totals 16 residues. In DNA, the CDR3 is TGTGCCAGCAGCCAAGGGAGACTAGGTCTAGGTGAGACCCAGTACTTC. Its protein is CASSQGRLGLGETQYF.

The gene calls are TRBV7-2 and TRBJ2-7, with D unclear. The CDR3 sequence is 14 residues long. V was trimmed by 3 bases and J by 0 bases, leaving 9 bases between them. Germline CDR1 reads SGHTA; CDR2 reads FQGNSA. This CDR3 reads CASSFAGYSYEQYF. The CDR3 coding sequence is TGTGCCAGCAGCTTTGCCGGGTACTCCTACGAGCAGTACTTC.

This clonotype occurred a few times. J is TRBJ2-7 and V is TRBV7-2; no reliable D call. This CDR3 is 14 amino acids long. Trimming took off 1 base at V and 2 bases at J, with 9 bases between the two ends. Germline V lookup: CDR1 SGHTA, CDR2 FQGNSA. CDR3 loop: CASSLEPITYEQYF. CDR3 coding DNA: TGTGCCAGCAGCTTAGAGCCTATAACCTACGAGCAGTACTTC.

This chain connects TRBV7-9 to TRBJ2-3; TRBD2 matches 8 bases. The germline gives CDR1 SEHNR, CDR2 FQNEAQ (reference sequence). With 5 bases clipped from V and 2 bases from J, the junction kept 9 bases outside the gene matches. CDR3 length equals 16 residues. CDR3 DNA: TGTGCCAGCAGCCCCCGGCGGGGGGAAAACACAGATACGCAGTATTTT. This codes for CASSPRRGENTDTQYF.

This clonotype appeared a single time. CDR3 sequence: CASSLSRPGNGAFF. CDR3 nucleotides: TGTGCCAGCAGCCTTTCCCGGCCAGGCAATGGAGCTTTCTTT. The chain uses TRBV11-3 and TRBJ1-1; D gene unclear. Germline assignment: CDR1 SGHNT and CDR2 YENEEA. Trimming removed 5 bases at V and 10 bases at J, with 20 bases between. The CDR3 loop spans 14 amino acids.

The chain combines TRBV7-9 with TRBJ2-3; D gene uncertain. Germline V lookup: CDR1 SEHNR, CDR2 FQNEAQ (reference sequence). Trimming removed 5 bases at V and 1 base at J, with 13 bases between. There are 15 residues in the CDR3. The CDR3 spells CASSHPGPGTDTQYF. The CDR3 DNA is TGTGCCAGCAGCCACCCCGGGCCGGGCACAGATACGCAGTATTTT.

At least ten counts were recorded for this clonotype. This chain uses TRBV12-3 or TRBV12-4 with TRBJ2-7; TRBD1 matches 8 bases. This CDR3 has 14 residues. Trimming at V came to 4 bases and at J to 3 bases, leaving 5 bases not matched to a gene. The CDR3 protein is CASSSGTGYYEQYF. The CDR3 nucleotides read TGTGCCAGCAGTTCCGGGACAGGATACTACGAGCAGTACTTC.

This clonotype was observed a single time. The chain links TRBV7-2 to TRBJ2-1; D gene uncertain. The V end lost 5 bases, the J end lost 10 bases, and 15 bases lay between the germline ends. The CDR3 covers 13 residues. Germline V gene lookup returns CDR1 SGHTA and CDR2 FQGNSA. In nucleotides, the CDR3 is TGTGCCAGCAGCCCTCCCGCTGGCCAGGAGCAGTTCTTC. This gives the protein CASSPPAGQEQFF.

V usage is TRBV9 and J usage is TRBJ1-4; 7 nucleotides match TRBD1. Trimming removed 3 bases from V and 4 bases from J; junction bases left unmatched: 6. There are 15 residues in the CDR3. Germline assignment: CDR1 SGDLS and CDR2 YYNGEE. The CDR3 is CASSGQGVDNEKLFF. Here the CDR3 DNA reads TGTGCCAGCAGCGGACAGGGCGTGGATAATGAAAAACTGTTTTTT.

J is TRBJ1-4 and V is TRBV12-3 or TRBV12-4, with D tentatively TRBD1 (5 bases). V dropped 5 bases and J dropped 8 bases, with 15 bases sitting between them. CDR3 length equals 14 residues. CDR3 coding DNA: TGTGCCAGCAGTACTGGGACCGGGGAGGAAAAACTGTTTTTT. It translates to CASSTGTGEEKLFF.

The chain links TRBV28 to TRBJ2-7; D gene uncertain. Germline CDR1 reads MDHEN; CDR2 reads SYDVKM. This CDR3 region has 13 residues. V was trimmed by 8 bases and J by 3 bases, leaving 14 bases between them. The CDR3 loop reads CASGPTSLYEQYF. In DNA, the CDR3 is TGTGCCAGCGGCCCAACCTCCCTCTACGAGCAGTACTTC.

This clonotype was observed at least ten times. The chain is built from TRBV24-1 and TRBJ1-5; D ambiguous. From germline, CDR1 is KGHDR and CDR2 SFDVKD. The CDR3 extends over 12 amino acids. V was clipped by 4 bases and J by 7 bases, with 7 bases between them. This CDR3 is CATSDSGQPQHF. CDR3 DNA: TGTGCCACCAGTGACTCCGGGCAGCCCCAGCATTTT.

The chain couples TRBV20-1 to TRBJ1-2; D might be TRBD1 (5 bases). Deletions cut 5 bases from V and 4 bases from J, with 14 bases between. CDR1 and CDR2 from the germline V gene are DFQATT and SNEGSKA (reference sequence). CDR3 length: 13 residues. CDR3: CSARRESSYGYTF. DNA of the CDR3: TGCAGTGCTCGCAGGGAGAGTAGCTATGGCTACACCTTC.

The rearrangement links TRBV10-3 to TRBJ2-3, with 9 bases matching TRBD1. Germline V lookup: CDR1 ENHRY, CDR2 SYGVKD. J lost 1 base, V lost 6 bases, and 2 bases had no gene match. The CDR3 has 14 amino acids. The CDR3 here is CAIRGTGRTDTQYF. The CDR3 DNA reads as TGTGCCATCAGGGGGACAGGGCGCACAGATACGCAGTATTTT.

J is TRBJ2-7 and V is TRBV4-3, with D uncertain. This CDR3 contains 15 residues. Trimming cost V 2 bases and J 2 bases, with 13 bases left between them. Per the germline V gene, CDR1 is LGHNA and CDR2 is YSLEER. DNA of the CDR3: TGCGCCAGCAGCCAATCGGTGGCTAACGCCTACGAGCAGTACTTC. This translates into CASSQSVANAYEQYF.

The chain combines TRBV6-5 with TRBJ2-7; D gene unclear. The CDR3 runs 13 residues. V lost 6 bases, J lost 5 bases, and 14 bases lay in between. Germline lookup yields CDR1 MNHEY and CDR2 SVGAGI. The CDR3 is CASRFRADDEQYF. For the CDR3, the DNA is TGTGCCAGCAGGTTTAGGGCGGACGACGAGCAGTACTTC.

The chain carries TRBV20-1 and TRBJ2-5; D is tentatively TRBD1 or TRBD2 (5 bases each). Trimming stripped 0 bases from V and 7 bases from J, with 9 bases between. This CDR3 region has 12 residues. CDR1 is DFQATT, CDR2 SNEGSKA, per germline (reference sequence). The CDR3 DNA reads as TGCAGTGCTAGAGAAGATGGGGGGACCCAGTACTTC. Translation gives CSAREDGGTQYF.

A note on this clonotype: Being one base from a much bigger clone, this may be a read error. The V call is TRBV20-1, the J call TRBJ2-5, with 8 bases fitting TRBD2. In germline, CDR1 is DFQATT, CDR2 SNEGSKA (reference sequence). J was trimmed by 5 bases and V by 2 bases; bases with no gene match: 7. CDR3 length: 14 residues. This chain's CDR3 is CSARRLASTETQYF. The CDR3 DNA follows: TGCAGTGCTAGACGACTAGCGTCCACGGAGACCCAGTACTTC.

CDR3 nucleotides: TGCGCCAGCAGGGATGAAATCCTACAGGGGGGCACTTACAATGAGCAGTTCTTC. Its translation: CASRDEILQGGTYNEQFF. The chain uses TRBV10-2 and TRBJ2-1; TRBD1 aligns across 8 bases. The CDR3 length is 18 residues. Germline V gives CDR1 WSHSY, CDR2 SAAADI. J was trimmed by 4 bases and V by 6 bases; bases with no gene match: 17.

The genes are TRBV2 and TRBJ2-1; 9 nucleotides agree with TRBD2. Germline values: CDR1 SNHLY, CDR2 FYNNEI. Germline trimming cut 7 bases from V and 7 bases from J; bases unmatched to any gene: 14. The length of the CDR3 is 16 residues. CDR3 sequence (DNA): TGTGCCAGCATCGGGCAGGATAGCGGGAGTAGGAATGAGCAGTTCTTC. The encoded protein is CASIGQDSGSRNEQFF.

Here the CDR3 reads CASGQTEETQYF. In nucleotides, the CDR3 is TGTGCCAGCGGACAAACGGAAGAGACCCAGTACTTC. The chain joins TRBV19 to TRBJ2-5; maybe TRBD1 (5 bases). V was trimmed by 9 bases and J by 3 bases, leaving 11 bases between them. The CDR3 covers 12 residues. The V gene's germline CDR1 is LNHDA and CDR2 SQIVND (reference sequence).

The chain couples TRBV29-1 to TRBJ2-3; 14 bases are shared with TRBD2. This CDR3 region has 15 residues. Germline V gene data show CDR1 as SQVTM and CDR2 as ANQGSEA. V lost 7 bases to trimming and J lost 4 bases; unmatched junction nucleotides: 7. CDR3 nucleotides: TGCAGCGCTGATGGACTAGCGGGAGGTTCAGATACGCAGTATTTT. Amino acid sequence: CSADGLAGGSDTQYF.

This clonotype was found a few times. The chain employs TRBV6-1 and TRBJ2-5, with 8 bases fitting TRBD2. J gave up 2 bases and V 4 bases, and 6 bases lay outside the gene matches. The CDR3 covers 15 residues. Germline CDR1 reads MNHNS; CDR2 reads SASEGT. CDR3 DNA: TGTGCCAGCAGTGCCTTAGCGGGAACTCAAGAGACCCAGTACTTC. Encoded protein: CASSALAGTQETQYF.

To note about this clonotype: The final CDR3 position lacks the conserved phenylalanine or tryptophan, pointing to a likely read error. The chain is built from TRBV2 and TRBJ1-1; 8 bases are shared with TRBD1. CDR1 and CDR2 (germline): SNHLY, FYNNEI. The CDR3 runs 14 residues. Here the CDR3 DNA reads TGTGCCTGCAGTTGGACAGGGTCGGCGGCCGAAGCTTTCTTG. It translates to CACSWTGSAAEAFL.

The CDR3 region is CSASSRTRPSTDTQYF. DNA of the CDR3: TGCAGTGCTAGTAGCCGAACTCGTCCTAGCACAGATACGCAGTATTTT. The chain recombines TRBV20-1 with TRBJ2-3; no firm D call. V gave up 3 bases and J gave up 0 bases, with 16 bases separating them. CDR3 length equals 16 residues. The germline gives CDR1 DFQATT, CDR2 SNEGSKA (reference sequence).

The rearrangement joins TRBV10-2 to TRBJ2-5; TRBD2 agrees at 7 bases. Germline values: CDR1 WSHSY, CDR2 SAAADI. This CDR3 contains 15 residues. With V trimmed by 6 bases and J by 2 bases, 9 bases remained unmatched. CDR3 region: CASRRGGGLQETQYF. In DNA, the CDR3 is TGCGCCAGCAGACGCGGGGGAGGGCTACAAGAGACCCAGTACTTC.